The 10 T cell receptor beta chains presented below share a single source sample, sequenced in a study of blood T cell repertoires in COVID-19. Produced via immunoSEQ multiplex PCR; TCRdb's table is partial and in-frame only. Here the sample spans some 120,000 clones, about four fifths being singletons. Material: peripheral blood. The receptors originated from a man older than 75 with active or convalescent COVID-19.

This chain uses TRBV6-5 with TRBJ1-6; a weak D match, TRBD1 (5 bases). The CDR3 contains 14 residues. From germline, CDR1 is MNHEY and CDR2 SVGAGI. The V and J ends lost 2 bases and 10 bases respectively, with 12 bases between them. CDR3 nucleotides: TGTGCCAGCAGTTACGGCAGGGAGGTCTCACCCCTCCACTTT. Residues: CASSYGREVSPLHF.

In nucleotides, the CDR3 is TGCGCCAGCCGATTACAAGCAGATACGCAGTATTTT. It codes for CASRLQADTQYF. The gene calls are TRBV5-1 and TRBJ2-3; D is undetermined. This CDR3 has 12 amino acids. V lost 7 bases, J lost 4 bases, and 10 bases lay in between. Germline V gene data show CDR1 as SGHRS and CDR2 as YFSETQ.

This chain connects TRBV5-1 to TRBJ2-3, with TRBD2 matching 7 bases. V was clipped by 7 bases and J by 6 bases; unmatched bases: 14. Germline CDR1 reads SGHRS; CDR2 reads YFSETQ. The CDR3 spans 15 residues. The CDR3 region has the DNA TGCGCCAGCGCCACCAGCGGGGCGGAGTCGGATACGCAGTATTTT. Translated: CASATSGAESDTQYF.

V and J are TRBV4-1 and TRBJ2-2, with 9 bases fitting TRBD2. CDR1 and CDR2 (germline): MGHRA, YSYEKL. The J segment lost 2 bases and the V segment lost 7 bases, leaving 14 bases of the junction unmatched. This CDR3 is built from 18 residues. CDR3 in amino acids: CASKRQRGALINTGELFF. The CDR3 DNA is TGCGCCAGCAAGCGTCAGCGGGGGGCCTTAATAAACACCGGGGAGCTGTTTTTT.

This rearrangement joins TRBV2 to TRBJ2-3; the D gene is possibly TRBD2 (5 bases). Germline CDR1 is SNHLY and CDR2 is FYNNEI. V was cut by 4 bases and J by 6 bases, with 14 bases left in between. The CDR3 has 14 residues. The CDR3 coding sequence is TGTGCCAGCAGTGCAAGGGAGAACTCCGATACGCAGTATTTT. This sequence encodes CASSARENSDTQYF.

In nucleotides, the CDR3 is TGTGCCAGCAGCGTAGCTACCCAGGGGGCTGGGAACAATGAGCAGTTCTTC. It is translated as CASSVATQGAGNNEQFF. The chain links TRBV9 to TRBJ2-1, with TRBD1 identical over 8 bases. Germline V gene data show CDR1 as SGDLS and CDR2 as YYNGEE. The CDR3 contains 17 residues. The J segment lost 5 bases and the V segment lost 0 bases, leaving 10 bases of the junction unmatched.

A few counts support this clone. The genes are TRBV6-5 and TRBJ2-7; TRBD1 might be the D (6 bases). CDR3 length: 15 residues. V gave up 2 bases and J gave up 6 bases, with 17 bases separating them. Germline V gene sequence: CDR1 MNHEY, CDR2 SVGAGI. The CDR3 sequence is CASSYDSDRLSEQYF. The DNA for the CDR3 is TGTGCCAGCAGTTACGACTCCGACAGGCTGTCCGAGCAGTACTTC.

This chain connects TRBV6-1 to TRBJ2-5; D is perhaps TRBD2 (5 bases). Germline V lookup: CDR1 MNHNS, CDR2 SASEGT. The CDR3 has 16 amino acids. Between the trimmed V and J ends, which lost 1 base and 2 bases, there was a span of 14 bases. CDR3 DNA: TGTGCCAGCAGTGAAGGCTGGGGAGAGTCACAAGAGACCCAGTACTTC. As protein: CASSEGWGESQETQYF.

The CDR3 nucleotides are TGCGCCAGCAGCTTGGGGGCCCTAGCGGGGGGCCCAGATACGCAGTATTTT. Protein: CASSLGALAGGPDTQYF. The gene calls are TRBV5-1 and TRBJ2-3, with 11 bases fitting TRBD2. Trimming took 0 bases from V and 4 from J; bases not matched to a gene: 7. This CDR3 is built from 17 residues. CDR1 and CDR2 (germline): SGHRS, YFSETQ.

The V call is TRBV6-5, the J call TRBJ1-1, with no clear D. This CDR3 is built from 14 residues. V dropped 1 base and J dropped 1 base, with 7 bases sitting between them. Germline V CDR1 and CDR2: MNHEY, SVGAGI. CDR3 amino acids: CASSYLAENTEAFF. As DNA, the CDR3 is TGTGCCAGCAGTTACTTGGCAGAGAACACTGAAGCTTTCTTT.